What follows are 19 T cell receptor beta chains derived from one specimen sequenced in a study of cytomegalovirus exposure and HLA in healthy donors (dated by TCRdb to about 2017). Library preparation was by the immunoSEQ multiplex PCR assay. A mixture of 60 forward primers for TCR Vbeta segments and 13 reverse primers for TCR Jbeta segments was used in the multiplex PCR. TCRdb limited this immuneACCESS table to in-frame rearrangements with V and J called. A share of clones is missing; checked studies link under half to unresolved V genes, and the rest is unexplained. This sample comprises about 90,000 clones, approximately 84% of them detected only once. The top ten clones comprise under 2.5% of the sample. Sequencing input: PBMCs. These receptors were collected from a man aged 18 to 30 in good health and CMV-seronegative.

The V and J genes are TRBV13 and TRBJ1-2; D possibly corresponds to TRBD1 (5 bases). Deletions cut 5 bases from V and 2 bases from J, with 12 bases between. The CDR3 has 14 amino acids. Germline values: CDR1 PRHDT, CDR2 FYEKMQ (reference sequence). CDR3 sequence: CASSERGLNYGYTF. The CDR3 coding sequence is TGTGCCAGCAGCGAGCGGGGCCTAAACTATGGCTACACCTTC.

The chain employs TRBV18 and TRBJ1-1; TRBD1 is a possible D gene (6 bases). Germline V gives CDR1 KGHSH, CDR2 LQKENI. There are 14 residues in the CDR3. With 7 bases removed from V and 0 bases from J, the gap between germline ends came to 12 bases. The CDR3 nucleotides read TGTGCCAGCTGCCACGGGGGGCTGAACACTGAAGCTTTCTTT. Residues: CASCHGGLNTEAFF.

Regarding this clone: An end of the junction differs from the germline gene, which may be a read error. The chain carries TRBV7-7 and TRBJ2-1, with TRBD1 matching 9 bases. Germline values: CDR1 SSHAT, CDR2 FNYEAQ (reference sequence). This CDR3 is built from 13 residues. CDR3 DNA: TGTGCTAGCAGCTTATCCACAGGGGGCGTTCAGTTCTTC. Protein sequence: CASSLSTGGVQFF.

The gene calls are TRBV19 and TRBJ1-1; TRBD1 matches 8 bases. Trimming took 10 bases from V and 5 from J; bases not matched to a gene: 9. Germline lookup yields CDR1 LNHDA and CDR2 SQIVND (reference sequence). This CDR3 comprises 13 residues. The CDR3 sequence is CATRTGRGTEAFF. The CDR3 bases are TGTGCCACCCGGACAGGGAGAGGGACTGAAGCTTTCTTT.

The J gene is TRBJ2-1, the V gene TRBV9; TRBD2 aligns across 7 bases. The CDR3 length is 15 residues. V lost 0 bases to trimming and J lost 6 bases; unmatched junction nucleotides: 6. CDR1 and CDR2 from the germline V gene are SGDLS and YYNGEE. The CDR3: CASSVDGSGVNEQFF. CDR3 nucleotide sequence: TGTGCCAGCAGCGTAGACGGGAGCGGGGTCAATGAGCAGTTCTTC.

The genes are TRBV7-9 and TRBJ2-7; D possibly corresponds to TRBD2 (5 bases). Trimming took off 1 base at V and 6 bases at J, with 13 bases between the two ends. The V gene's germline CDR1 is SEHNR and CDR2 FQNEAQ (reference sequence). The CDR3 has 14 residues. CDR3 residues: CASSLGLAMGEQYF. In DNA, the CDR3 is TGTGCCAGCAGCTTAGGGCTAGCAATGGGCGAGCAGTACTTC.

V gene TRBV5-4 combines with J gene TRBJ1-2; the match to TRBD1 covers 7 bases. The CDR3 covers 14 residues. Germline CDR1 SGHNT, CDR2 YYREEE (reference sequence). Trimming removed 7 bases from V and 4 bases from J; junction bases left unmatched: 10. The CDR3 region is CASGQAGGLYGYTF. The CDR3 DNA sequence: TGTGCCAGCGGACAGGCAGGGGGGCTCTATGGCTACACCTTC.

The rearrangement joins TRBV9 to TRBJ2-4; 11 bases are shared with TRBD1. Trimming took 3 bases from V and 6 from J; bases not matched to a gene: 17. Germline loops: CDR1 SGDLS, CDR2 YYNGEE. The CDR3 covers 19 residues. For the CDR3, the DNA is TGTGCCAGCAGCGAGGAGGTCCCCGGGGGACAGGGGGTCTCAAACATTCAGTACTTC. It codes for CASSEEVPGGQGVSNIQYF.

The chain carries TRBV5-6 and TRBJ2-2; no clear D gene. This CDR3 has 13 residues. The germline V and J ends were trimmed by 4 bases and 2 bases, with 6 bases remaining between them. Germline CDR1 reads SGHDT; CDR2 reads YYEEEE. CDR3 nucleotides: TGTGCCAGCAGCCTTGTAAACACCGGGGAGCTGTTTTTT. Amino acids: CASSLVNTGELFF.

The rearrangement joins TRBV7-6 to TRBJ2-2, with a weak D call TRBD1 (5 bases). Germline CDR1 is SGHVS and CDR2 is FNYEAQ. The CDR3 spans 15 residues. The V end was cut by 1 base, the J end by 4 bases, with 10 bases between. CDR3 sequence: CASSLGGAATGELFF. The CDR3 DNA sequence: TGTGCCAGCAGCTTAGGTGGGGCCGCCACCGGGGAGCTGTTTTTT. The full variable domain, with the rest looked up from reference TRBV7-6 and TRBJ2-2, is GAGVSQSPRYKVTKRGQDVALRCDPISGHVSLYWYRQALGQGPEFLTYFNYEAQQDKSGLPNDRFSAERPEGSISTLTIQRTEQRDSAMYRCASSLGGAATGELFFGEGSRLTVL.

The V gene is TRBV7-8, the J gene TRBJ1-5, with 9 bases identical to TRBD1. Looked up from germline, CDR1 is SGHVS and CDR2 is FQNEAQ. The CDR3 is made up of 17 amino acids. Trimming took 1 base from V and 3 from J; bases not matched to a gene: 7. The CDR3 loop is CASSLVGQGNHNQPQHF. The CDR3 DNA reads as TGTGCCAGCAGCTTAGTGGGACAGGGAAATCACAATCAGCCCCAGCATTTT.

The CDR3 DNA is TGTGCCAGCAGCTTGGGCCTAGCTTTGACTAGTCCCCAGTTCTTC. As protein: CASSLGLALTSPQFF. V usage is TRBV5-4 and J usage is TRBJ2-1; a weak D match, TRBD2 (6 bases). V was trimmed by 0 bases and J by 13 bases, leaving 20 bases between them. The CDR3 has 15 amino acids. CDR1 and CDR2 (germline): SGHNT, YYREEE (reference sequence).

The CDR3 spells CASSQIRTSGTGGDTQYF. CDR3 DNA sequence: TGTGCCAGCAGCCAGATCCGGACTAGCGGTACCGGGGGAGATACGCAGTATTTT. The chain links TRBV7-9 to TRBJ2-3; 10 nucleotides line up with TRBD2. V was pared by 5 bases and J by 5 bases, with 16 bases of the junction left unmatched. The CDR3 is made up of 18 amino acids. CDR1 and CDR2 from the germline V gene are SEHNR and FQNEAQ (reference sequence).

This chain uses TRBV6-5 with TRBJ1-1; TRBD1 matches 10 bases. V trimming: 4 bases; J trimming: 1 base; junction bases outside the gene matches: 0. The CDR3 has 14 residues. Germline V lookup: CDR1 MNHEY, CDR2 SVGAGI. The CDR3 DNA reads as TGTGCCAGCAGTTGGGACAGGGGGAACACTGAAGCTTTCTTT. Its protein is CASSWDRGNTEAFF.

The J gene is TRBJ1-2, the V gene TRBV6-5; 8 positions match TRBD1. CDR1 is MNHEY and CDR2 is SVGAGI in the germline V gene. The ends lost 7 bases at V and 7 bases at J; junction bases unmatched: 5. The CDR3 is 12 amino acids. The CDR3 loop reads CASTQGGPGYTF. The CDR3 DNA reads as TGTGCCAGCACACAGGGGGGCCCTGGCTACACCTTC.

The V call is TRBV21-1, the J call TRBJ1-6; the listed D gene, TRBD1, was not tested against the DNA. TRBV21-1 is described as a pseudogene. The CDR3 totals 17 residues. Here the CDR3 reads CASSKWETGAHNSPLHF. The CDR3 DNA sequence: TGTGCCAGCAGCAAATGGGAGACAGGGGCGCATAATTCACCCCTCCACTTT.

The rearrangement uses TRBV7-9 and TRBJ1-5; maybe TRBD1 (6 bases). This CDR3 has 16 amino acids. The germline gives CDR1 SEHNR, CDR2 FQNEAQ (reference sequence). With 1 base removed from V and 7 bases from J, the gap between germline ends came to 17 bases. The CDR3 DNA is TGTGCCAGCAGCTTAGGTCCCAGGGGATCGGGGCAGCCCCAGCATTTT. Residues: CASSLGPRGSGQPQHF.

This clone was observed once. The genes are TRBV2 and TRBJ1-2; 9 positions match TRBD1. Germline-derived CDR1 and CDR2 are SNHLY and FYNNEI. The CDR3 has 14 residues. The trim removed 3 bases at V and 6 bases at J, leaving 5 bases unmatched. In DNA form, the CDR3 reads TGTGCCAGCAGTGATCGACAGGGGGTAGATGGCTACACCTTC. Its protein is CASSDRQGVDGYTF.

The J gene is TRBJ2-5, the V gene TRBV7-9, with a possible D match to TRBD2 (5 bases). This CDR3 has 14 residues. Germline loops: CDR1 SEHNR, CDR2 FQNEAQ (reference sequence). V was shortened by 4 bases and J by 0 bases, with 9 bases between the two germline ends. CDR3 nucleotide sequence: TGTGCCAGCAGCTCCCCGGGGTACCAAGAGACCCAGTACTTC. This codes for CASSSPGYQETQYF.